This T cell receptor (beta chain) was obtained from a study of cytomegalovirus exposure and HLA in healthy donors. This CDR3 has 17 amino acids. J was trimmed by 1 base and V by 3 bases; bases with no gene match: 7. The germline V gene encodes CDR1 KGHSH and CDR2 LQKENI. With regard to this clone: The antigen is unknown.

PCR amplification relied on 60 Vbeta primers (plus 13 Jbeta primers). The assay was immunoSEQ multiplex PCR, and TCRdb's table has in-frame clones only and misses some. In the table there are approximately 110,000 clones, roughly 66% of which are singletons. Study observations and caveats: The authors later found TCR association rates varying by HLA locus, with DRB1 most and HLA-C fewest. A later analysis, which compared TCR beta chains of equal frequency, found the HLA-associated ones more clonally expanded. Certain sequence variants were highly shared and formed a cluster, and this cluster was likely a sequencing artifact. In a later analysis, 15,000 to 20,000 TCR beta sequences were associated with HLA alleles at 0.05 false discovery rate.

What was sequenced was PBMCs. V gene TRBV18 combines with J gene TRBJ1-1, with 11 bases fitting TRBD1. This TCR was sampled from a young woman in good health and CMV-seronegative. In DNA form, the CDR3 reads TGTGCCAGCTCACCGGGACAGGGGGGGTTCGCGAACACTGAAGCTTTCTTT. Translation: CASSPGQGGFANTEAFF.